These T cell receptor beta chains were read from a single sample in a study of blood T cell repertoires in COVID-19. Generated by immunoSEQ multiplex PCR, the TCRdb table keeps only in-frame clones and is missing some. The sample consists of roughly 68,000 clones, around 90% of them appearing once. The sample taken for sequencing was peripheral blood. The receptors originated from a human donor in a cohort sampled during active COVID-19. The CDR3 runs from the conserved cysteine through the conserved F or W.

v_call	cdr3_aa
TRBV19	CASSIKGTSNQPQHF
TRBV5-1	CASSRGESGGLREQYF
TRBV9	CASSPRGNRVNEQFF
TRBV30	CAWTLPRAGNSPLHF
TRBV11-2	CASSHSGTYEQYF
TRBV7-9	CASTSTSGRGYGYTF
TRBV29-1	CSGGPGDEQYF
TRBV2	CASSKQGAVDTEAFF
TRBV3-1/TRBV3-2	CASSQDHAGGSHEQYF
TRBV3-1/TRBV3-2	CASSQVYRGGHYGYTF
TRBV28	CASSFSPFFGINEQFF
TRBV5-4	CASSLVGGGDRPQHF
TRBV3-1/TRBV3-2	CASSQDPRQTNYGYTF
TRBV6-5	CASASTAAGGHGYTF
TRBV7-9	CASSFGQSNTEAFF
TRBV7-9	CASSLSPPGNQPQHF
TRBV28	CASRVEQFNQPQHF
TRBV19	CASSLSANEQFF
TRBV9	CASSPSLLAGGTDTQYF
TRBV24-1	CATSDLREGSYYEQYF
TRBV7-9	CASSPELGRGTGELFF
TRBV2	CASRGQGSKNTEAFF
TRBV19	CASSILNRPGGNTGELFF
TRBV10-1	CASSEQGANTGELFF
TRBV9	CASSVGLAGPNEQFF
TRBV18	CASSQGQNGELFF
TRBV5-1	CASSPMTAAGADTQYF
TRBV7-9	CASSLAPGTSGSYEQYF
TRBV18	CASSPRLAHEKEQFF
TRBV7-3	CASSLDRGRYEQYF
TRBV18	CASSYQRGKPTGELFF
TRBV27	CASSLWRGQFTSTDTQYF
TRBV5-1	CASSLRVSYEQYF
TRBV10-1	CASSSSGTPKAYEQYF